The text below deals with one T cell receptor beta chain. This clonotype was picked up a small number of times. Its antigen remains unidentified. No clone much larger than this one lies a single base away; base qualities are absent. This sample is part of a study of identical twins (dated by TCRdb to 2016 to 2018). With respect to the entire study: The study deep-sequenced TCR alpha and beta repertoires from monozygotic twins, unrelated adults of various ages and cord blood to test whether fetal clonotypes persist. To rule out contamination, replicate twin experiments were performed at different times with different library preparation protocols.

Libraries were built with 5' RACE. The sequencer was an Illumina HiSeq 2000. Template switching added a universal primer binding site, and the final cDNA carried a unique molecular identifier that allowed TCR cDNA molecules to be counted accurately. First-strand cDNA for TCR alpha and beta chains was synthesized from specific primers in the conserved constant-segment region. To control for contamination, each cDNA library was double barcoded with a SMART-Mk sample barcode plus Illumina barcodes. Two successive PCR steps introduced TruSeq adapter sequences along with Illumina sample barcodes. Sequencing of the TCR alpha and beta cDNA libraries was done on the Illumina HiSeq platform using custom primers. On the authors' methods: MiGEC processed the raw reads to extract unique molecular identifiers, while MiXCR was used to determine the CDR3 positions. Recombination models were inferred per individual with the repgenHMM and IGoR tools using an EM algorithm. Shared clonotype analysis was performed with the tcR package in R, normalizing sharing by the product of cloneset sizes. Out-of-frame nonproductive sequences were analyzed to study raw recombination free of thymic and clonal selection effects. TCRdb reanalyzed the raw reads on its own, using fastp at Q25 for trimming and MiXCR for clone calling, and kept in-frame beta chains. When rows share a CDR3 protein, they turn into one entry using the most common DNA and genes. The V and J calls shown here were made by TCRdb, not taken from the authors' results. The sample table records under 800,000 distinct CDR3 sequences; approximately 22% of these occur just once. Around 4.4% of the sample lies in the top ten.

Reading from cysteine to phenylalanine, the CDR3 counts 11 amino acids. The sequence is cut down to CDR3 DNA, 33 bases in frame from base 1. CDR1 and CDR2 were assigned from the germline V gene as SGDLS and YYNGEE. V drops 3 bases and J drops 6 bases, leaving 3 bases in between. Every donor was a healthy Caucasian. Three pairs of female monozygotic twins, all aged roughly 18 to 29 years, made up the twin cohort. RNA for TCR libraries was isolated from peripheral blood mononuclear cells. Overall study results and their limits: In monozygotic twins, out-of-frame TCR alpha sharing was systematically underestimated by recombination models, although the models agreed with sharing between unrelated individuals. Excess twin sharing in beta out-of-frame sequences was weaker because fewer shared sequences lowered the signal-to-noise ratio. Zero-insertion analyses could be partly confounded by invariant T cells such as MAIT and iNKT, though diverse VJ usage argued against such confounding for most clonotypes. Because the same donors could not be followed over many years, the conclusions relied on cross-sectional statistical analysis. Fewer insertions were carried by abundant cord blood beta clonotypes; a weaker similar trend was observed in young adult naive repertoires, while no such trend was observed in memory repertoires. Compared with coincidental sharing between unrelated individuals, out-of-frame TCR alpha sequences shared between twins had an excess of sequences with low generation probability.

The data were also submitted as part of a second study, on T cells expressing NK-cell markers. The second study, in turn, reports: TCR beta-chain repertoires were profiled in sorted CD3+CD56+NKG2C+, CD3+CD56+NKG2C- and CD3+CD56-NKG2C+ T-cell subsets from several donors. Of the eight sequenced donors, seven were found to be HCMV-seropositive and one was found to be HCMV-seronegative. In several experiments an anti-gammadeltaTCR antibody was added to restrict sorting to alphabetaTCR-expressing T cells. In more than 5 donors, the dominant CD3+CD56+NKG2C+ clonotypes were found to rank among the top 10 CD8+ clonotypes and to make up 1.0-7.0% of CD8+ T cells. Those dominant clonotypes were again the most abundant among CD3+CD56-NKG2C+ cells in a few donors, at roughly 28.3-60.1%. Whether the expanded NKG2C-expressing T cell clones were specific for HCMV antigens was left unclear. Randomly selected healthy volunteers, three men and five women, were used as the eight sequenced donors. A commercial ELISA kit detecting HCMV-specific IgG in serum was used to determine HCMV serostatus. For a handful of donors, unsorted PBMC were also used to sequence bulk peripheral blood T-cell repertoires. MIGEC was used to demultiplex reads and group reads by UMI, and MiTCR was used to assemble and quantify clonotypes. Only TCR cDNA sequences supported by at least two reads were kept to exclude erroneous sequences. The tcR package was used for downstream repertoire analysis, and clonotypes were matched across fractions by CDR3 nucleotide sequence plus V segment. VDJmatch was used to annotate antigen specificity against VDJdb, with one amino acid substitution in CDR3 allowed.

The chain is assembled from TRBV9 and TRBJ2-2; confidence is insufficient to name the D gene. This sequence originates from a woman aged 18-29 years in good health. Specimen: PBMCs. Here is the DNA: TGTGCCAGCAGCGAGCCCGGGGAGCTGTTTTTT. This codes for CASSEPGELFF.